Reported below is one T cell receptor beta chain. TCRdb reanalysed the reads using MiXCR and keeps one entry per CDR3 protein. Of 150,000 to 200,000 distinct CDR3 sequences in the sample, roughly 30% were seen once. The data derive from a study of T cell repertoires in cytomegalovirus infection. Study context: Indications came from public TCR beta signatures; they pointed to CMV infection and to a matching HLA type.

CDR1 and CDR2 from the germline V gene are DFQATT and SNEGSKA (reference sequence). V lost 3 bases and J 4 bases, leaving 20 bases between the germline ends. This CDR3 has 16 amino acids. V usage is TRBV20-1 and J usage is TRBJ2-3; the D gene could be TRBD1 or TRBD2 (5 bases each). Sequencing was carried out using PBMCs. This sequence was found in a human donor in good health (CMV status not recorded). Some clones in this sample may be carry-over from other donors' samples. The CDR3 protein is CSASGLQGSGADTQYF. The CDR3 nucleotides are TGCAGTGCTAGTGGACTGCAGGGTTCGGGCGCAGATACGCAGTATTTT.